A single sample gave rise to the 20 T cell receptor beta chains below, sequenced in a study of cytomegalovirus exposure and HLA in healthy donors. Vbeta (60) and Jbeta (13) primers were used in the PCR. Assay: immunoSEQ multiplex PCR; the TCRdb copy retains only in-frame clones and omits some. The sample includes roughly 150,000 clones, roughly 9.7% seen only once; the top ten take 1.8%. Specimen: PBMCs. The receptors were gathered from a man aged 50 or older in good health and CMV-seronegative.

The chain links TRBV19 to TRBJ1-5, with D tentatively TRBD1 (5 bases). The CDR3 loop spans 11 amino acids. The germline V gene has CDR1 LNHDA and CDR2 SQIVND (reference sequence). The CDR3 nucleotides are TGTGGGGGGGGAGGGCGTGGGCCCCAGCATTTT. Protein sequence: CGGGGRGPQHF.

The chain employs TRBV30 and TRBJ1-5, with TRBD1 matching 7 bases. This CDR3 is built from 15 residues. V lost 2 bases, J lost 4 bases, and 8 bases stayed unmatched. Germline V CDR1 and CDR2: GTSNPN, SVGIG (reference sequence). Here the CDR3 reads CAWSSRDRVNQPQHF. CDR3 DNA: TGTGCCTGGAGTTCTCGGGACAGAGTTAATCAGCCCCAGCATTTT.

There are a few counts of this clone. The V gene is TRBV7-9, the J gene TRBJ2-7; a weak D match, TRBD2 (6 bases). V gave up 4 bases and J gave up 4 bases, with 11 bases separating them. The CDR3 is made up of 13 amino acids. In germline, CDR1 is SEHNR, CDR2 FQNEAQ (reference sequence). CDR3 in amino acids: CASSSDYVYEQYF. In DNA form, the CDR3 reads TGTGCCAGCAGCTCGGACTACGTTTACGAGCAGTACTTC.

CDR3 DNA sequence: TGTGCCAGCAGCGTAGGACTAGCGGGTAGCAGCTCCTACGAGCAGTACTTC. Its protein is CASSVGLAGSSSYEQYF. J is TRBJ2-7 and V is TRBV9; 10 positions match TRBD2. V was clipped by 0 bases and J by 0 bases; unmatched bases: 6. CDR1 SGDLS and CDR2 YYNGEE come from the germline V gene. The CDR3 length is 17 residues.

The chain carries TRBV2 and TRBJ2-1; the match to TRBD2 covers 11 bases. J gave up 4 bases and V 7 bases, and 3 bases lay outside the gene matches. The CDR3 loop spans 14 amino acids. CDR1 is SNHLY and CDR2 is FYNNEI in the germline V gene. Here the CDR3 DNA reads TGTGCCAGCATGAGGACTAGCGGGTACAATGAGCAGTTCTTC. This translates into CASMRTSGYNEQFF.

The chain has TRBV18 and TRBJ2-6, with D perhaps TRBD1 (6 bases). In germline, CDR1 is KGHSH, CDR2 LQKENI. This CDR3 region has 15 residues. V lost 2 bases to trimming and J lost 2 bases, with 7 bases between them. This CDR3 is CASSPGTTGANVLTF. In DNA, the CDR3 is TGTGCCAGCTCACCAGGGACAACTGGGGCCAACGTCCTGACTTTC. The whole variable domain, filled in from reference TRBV18 and TRBJ2-6, reads NAGVMQNPRHLVRRRGQEARLRCSPMKGHSHVYWYRQLPEEGLKFMVYLQKENIIDESGMPKERFSAEFPKEGPSILRIQQVVRGDSAAYFCASSPGTTGANVLTFGAGSRLTVL.

This clone has just a few counts. The chain recombines TRBV29-1 with TRBJ2-5; 9 bases agree with TRBD1. J gave up 4 bases and V 6 bases, and 3 bases lay outside the gene matches. CDR1 and CDR2 from the germline V gene are SQVTM and ANQGSEA. This CDR3 has 12 residues. The CDR3 here is CSVVTGGETQYF. The CDR3 bases are TGCAGCGTCGTGACAGGGGGAGAGACCCAGTACTTC.

The V call is TRBV9, the J call TRBJ2-3; maybe TRBD2 (6 bases). Trimming took off 3 bases at V and 6 bases at J, with 11 bases between the two ends. The V gene's germline CDR1 is SGDLS and CDR2 YYNGEE. There are 13 residues in the CDR3. The CDR3 DNA follows: TGTGCCAGCAGCGCGACTAGTTCCGATACGCAGTATTTT. The encoded protein is CASSATSSDTQYF. Together with reference TRBV9 and TRBJ2-3, the CDR3 gives the full variable domain: DSGVTQTPKHLITATGQRVTLRCSPRSGDLSVYWYQQSLDQGLQFLIQYYNGEERAKGNILERFSAQQFPDLHSELNLSSLELGDSALYFCASSATSSDTQYFGPGTRLTVL.

Comment on this clone: The germline gene is not matched at one end of the junction; a read error may be the cause. The chain carries TRBV4-1 and TRBJ1-6; the match to TRBD1 covers 8 bases. The CDR3 loop spans 16 amino acids. Germline V CDR1 and CDR2: MGHRA, YSYEKL. The CDR3 region has the DNA TGCGCCAGCAGCAAAGAGAGGTCCAGGGGGCGTTCACCCCTCCACTTT. Protein product: CASSKERSRGRSPLHF.

The genes are TRBV20-1 and TRBJ2-1; D unclear. The CDR3 contains 10 residues. V was trimmed by 8 bases and J by 8 bases, leaving 10 bases between them. The germline V gene has CDR1 DFQATT and CDR2 SNEGSKA (reference sequence). The CDR3: CSTPSDEQFF. In DNA form, the CDR3 reads TGCAGTACACCGTCCGATGAGCAGTTCTTC.

Only a few counts were recorded for this clone. The chain carries TRBV7-6 and TRBJ2-7; 10 bases line up with TRBD1. This CDR3 contains 15 residues. The trim removed 0 bases at V and 2 bases at J, leaving 1 base unmatched. Germline assignment: CDR1 SGHVS and CDR2 FNYEAQ. This CDR3 reads CASSLAGQGAYEQYF. In DNA form, the CDR3 reads TGTGCCAGCAGCTTAGCCGGACAGGGGGCCTACGAGCAGTACTTC.

In regard to this clone: This sample includes further DNA sequences coding for the same CDR3. This chain uses TRBV5-1 with TRBJ2-7, with a weak D call TRBD1 (6 bases). The CDR3 has 13 residues. From germline, CDR1 is SGHRS and CDR2 YFSETQ. Trimming took 0 bases from V and 4 from J, leaving 8 bases between them. For the CDR3, the DNA is TGCGCCAGCAGCTTGGGGACAGTGTACGAGCAGTACTTC. Translated: CASSLGTVYEQYF.

The table lists this clone with a few counts. The rearrangement links TRBV30 to TRBJ1-2; D possibly corresponds to TRBD1 (5 bases). The germline gives CDR1 GTSNPN, CDR2 SVGIG (reference sequence). Trimming removed 0 bases from V and 7 bases from J, with 18 bases in between. CDR3 length equals 15 residues. The CDR3: CAWSVLVGASGGYTF. CDR3 sequence (DNA): TGTGCCTGGAGTGTCTTGGTAGGGGCCTCGGGTGGCTACACCTTC.

A few counts support this clone. The chain has TRBV19 and TRBJ1-1; D may be TRBD1 (6 bases). Germline V gene sequence: CDR1 LNHDA, CDR2 SQIVND (reference sequence). V lost 6 bases and J 0 bases, leaving 8 bases between the germline ends. CDR3 length equals 13 residues. CDR3 protein: CASSGQMNTEAFF. The CDR3 coding sequence is TGTGCCAGTAGCGGACAGATGAACACTGAAGCTTTCTTT.

This clone showed up many times. The V and J genes are TRBV6-5 and TRBJ1-3; D gene ambiguous. The germline gives CDR1 MNHEY, CDR2 SVGAGI. Trimming removed 2 bases at V and 0 bases at J, with 5 bases between. CDR3 length: 14 residues. CDR3 nucleotide sequence: TGTGCCAGCAGTTACGATAGCTCTGGAAACACCATATATTTT. Translated, it gives CASSYDSSGNTIYF.

In this sample, this clone turned up a few times. CDR3 amino acids: CASSYSRGIGLAEQYF. For the CDR3, the DNA is TGTGCCAGCAGTTACTCACGAGGGATCGGTCTGGCCGAGCAGTACTTC. The chain employs TRBV6-5 and TRBJ2-7; TRBD2 is a possible D gene (5 bases). Germline lookup yields CDR1 MNHEY and CDR2 SVGAGI. V was clipped by 0 bases and J by 6 bases, with 18 bases between them. The CDR3 spans 16 residues.

This clone was seen a handful of times. The CDR3 bases are TGTGCCAGCAGACCCGGGACAGGGGGGACTGGGGCCAACGTCCTGACTTTC. It specifies CASRPGTGGTGANVLTF. V gene TRBV27 combines with J gene TRBJ2-6, with 11 positions matching TRBD1. The germline CDR1 and CDR2 sequences are MNHEY and SMNVEV (reference sequence). The CDR3 totals 17 residues. Germline trimming cut 6 bases from V and 2 bases from J; bases unmatched to any gene: 6.

This clone came up a few times. This chain joins TRBV27 and TRBJ2-3; tentatively, D is TRBD1 (5 bases). The CDR3 is 16 residues long. V was clipped by 5 bases and J by 1 base, with 16 bases between them. Germline V gene sequence: CDR1 MNHEY, CDR2 SMNVEV (reference sequence). CDR3 sequence (DNA): TGTGCCAGCAGTAGGGGTAACAGTTACGGCACAGATACGCAGTATTTT. It specifies CASSRGNSYGTDTQYF.

CDR3 DNA sequence: TGTGCCAGCAGCGCGCCCCGGGACAGGGGTTCAGAGACCCAGTACTTC. Translation: CASSAPRDRGSETQYF. V is TRBV7-2 and J is TRBJ2-5; 10 bases are shared with TRBD1. The V gene's germline CDR1 is SGHTA and CDR2 FQGNSA. This CDR3 has 16 residues. Unmatched junction bases numbered 10, after V lost 5 bases and J lost 4 bases.

CDR3 protein: CALAPTYEQYF. The CDR3 DNA reads as TGTGCCTTGGCCCCGACCTACGAGCAGTACTTC. The V gene is TRBV30, the J gene TRBJ2-7; unclear D gene. Germline CDR1 GTSNPN, CDR2 SVGIG (reference sequence). Trimming cost V 7 bases and J 2 bases, with 9 bases left between them. The CDR3 loop spans 11 amino acids.